This section outlines one T cell receptor (beta chain) sequence together with its context. As yet, its antigen is unknown. Relapse was seen in all patients after autologous stem cell transplantation, and brentuximab vedotin exposure was variable. Isolation of CD4+ T cells from thawed PBMCs was performed by magnetic negative selection. The sample is drawn from a study of PD-1 blockade in classical Hodgkin lymphoma. Notes on the study in general: The repertoire differences lack a defined cause, possibly disease activity or prior therapy. Newly diagnosed patients had diversity similar to the baseline diversity of complete responders.

Assay used: immunoSEQ multiplex PCR; TCRdb lists only in-frame clones, some missing. The table shows about 12,000 clones, with 65% to 80% occurring only once. J was trimmed by 6 bases and V by 2 bases; bases with no gene match: 2. CDR3 length: 15 residues. CDR1 and CDR2 from the germline V gene are MNHNY and SVGAGI (reference sequence). The clonotype originates from a human donor with classical Hodgkin lymphoma. The rearrangement joins TRBV6-6 to TRBJ1-6, with TRBD1 matching over 9 bases. The sample in question was CD4+ T cells from blood, obtained at baseline. In DNA form, the CDR3 reads TGTGCCAGCAGTTACCAGACAGGGGGTAATTCACCCCTCCACTTT. It encodes CASSYQTGGNSPLHF.